The 23 T cell receptor beta chains presented below share a single source sample, sequenced in a study of blood T cell repertoires in COVID-19. The assay was immunoSEQ multiplex PCR, and TCRdb's table has in-frame clones only and misses some. The table has roughly 180,000 clones, nearly 85% seen once; the top ten hold about 5%. The sequencing sample was made of peripheral blood. All receptors come from a woman aged 30 to 39 with acute or convalescent COVID-19.

This chain joins TRBV2 and TRBJ1-5; 9 bases match TRBD1. This CDR3 contains 15 residues. The V gene end was trimmed by 6 bases and the J gene end by 0 bases; junction bases not matched to a gene: 3. Germline CDR1 reads SNHLY; CDR2 reads FYNNEI. The CDR3 spells CASRGTGNSNQPQHF. The CDR3 coding sequence is TGTGCCAGCAGGGGGACAGGGAATAGCAATCAGCCCCAGCATTTT.

This chain uses TRBV7-2 with TRBJ1-2; 10 positions agree with TRBD1. CDR1 is SGHTA, CDR2 FQGNSA, per germline. J lost 8 bases, V lost 1 base, and 10 bases had no gene match. CDR3 size: 16 residues. CDR3 bases: TGTGCCAGCAGCTTAGAAGGACTTGGGACAGGGGACGGCTACACCTTC. This translates into CASSLEGLGTGDGYTF.

V gene TRBV5-1 combines with J gene TRBJ2-7, with 11 bases lining up with TRBD1. The V gene's germline CDR1 is SGHRS and CDR2 YFSETQ. This CDR3 region has 15 residues. J gave up 0 bases and V 4 bases, and 3 bases lay outside the gene matches. The CDR3 DNA is TGCGCCAGCAGCCGGACAGGGGGCCTCTCCTACGAGCAGTACTTC. Amino acids: CASSRTGGLSYEQYF. The variable domain in full, with the rest retrieved from reference TRBV5-1 and TRBJ2-7, is KAGVTQTPRYLIKTRGQQVTLSCSPISGHRSVSWYQQTPGQGLQFLFEYFSETQRNKGNFPGRFSGRQFSNSRSEMNVSTLELGDSALYLCASSRTGGLSYEQYFGPGTRLTVT.

This clone came up a few times. The CDR3 sequence: CASSTPTLRGAEQYF. In DNA, the CDR3 is TGTGCCAGTAGTACCCCGACTTTGCGGGGGGCCGAGCAGTACTTC. The gene calls are TRBV19 and TRBJ2-7; 8 bases map to TRBD2. The CDR3 covers 15 residues. The germline V gene has CDR1 LNHDA and CDR2 SQIVND (reference sequence). V lost 4 bases, J lost 6 bases, and 11 bases stayed unmatched.

The chain has TRBV18 and TRBJ1-5; no reliable D call. Germline V gene lookup returns CDR1 KGHSH and CDR2 LQKENI. This CDR3 has 18 residues. V was shortened by 2 bases and J by 2 bases, with 19 bases between the two germline ends. DNA of the CDR3: TGTGCCAGCTCACCAAGGGTTCTGGAACGGGGAGGCAATCAGCCCCAGCATTTT. Amino acids: CASSPRVLERGGNQPQHF.

The CDR3 nucleotides read TGTGCCAGCAGCTTAGGGGACAGGGGGTCCAAAAACATTCAGTACTTC. Encoded protein: CASSLGDRGSKNIQYF. The chain has TRBV7-6 and TRBJ2-4, with 11 positions matching TRBD1. The CDR3 is 16 residues long. Germline-derived CDR1 and CDR2 are SGHVS and FNYEAQ. The junction had 1 base not matched to a gene; V was cut back by 1 base and J by 2 bases.

The V call is TRBV19, the J call TRBJ1-3, with D maybe TRBD1 (6 bases). Germline V lookup: CDR1 LNHDA, CDR2 SQIVND (reference sequence). There are 16 residues in the CDR3. Trimming stripped 4 bases from V and 0 bases from J, with 13 bases between. The CDR3 DNA reads as TGTGCCAGTAGTAACCACAGGGAAAGCTCTGGAAACACCATATATTTT. Translation gives CASSNHRESSGNTIYF.

This clone has only one observation. The V and J genes are TRBV10-1 and TRBJ2-3; D not resolved. The CDR3 has 16 amino acids. Germline assignment: CDR1 WNHNN and CDR2 SYGVQD (reference sequence). V was trimmed by 4 bases and J by 8 bases, leaving 22 bases between them. CDR3 DNA sequence: TGCGCCAGCAGTGCGAACCTGTCACGGCACAGAGCTACGCAGTATTTT. It specifies CASSANLSRHRATQYF.

This rearrangement joins TRBV5-5 to TRBJ2-7, with D possibly matching TRBD2 (6 bases). Trimming took off 4 bases at V and 2 bases at J, with 13 bases between the two ends. CDR1 is SGHKS and CDR2 is YYEKEE in the germline V gene (reference sequence). CDR3 length equals 14 residues. The CDR3 sequence: CASSHAGRTYEQYF. CDR3 sequence (DNA): TGTGCCAGCAGCCATGCGGGGCGCACCTACGAGCAGTACTTC.

This clone appeared a single time. The chain combines TRBV27 with TRBJ2-7; D might be TRBD2 (5 bases). The CDR3 spans 14 residues. Per the germline V gene, CDR1 is MNHEY and CDR2 is SMNVEV (reference sequence). With 6 bases removed from V and 1 base from J, the gap between germline ends came to 13 bases. CDR3 sequence: CASSVASTSYEQYF. CDR3 in DNA: TGTGCCAGCAGCGTGGCTAGCACTTCCTACGAGCAGTACTTC.

The chain's CDR3 is CASSQQGNTEAFF. DNA for the CDR3: TGTGCCAGCAGCCAACAGGGGAACACTGAAGCTTTCTTT. The chain is built from TRBV14 and TRBJ1-1; maybe TRBD1 (5 bases). Trimming left V 2 bases short and J 1 base short, with 5 bases between. The germline V gene has CDR1 SGHDN and CDR2 FVKESK. This CDR3 is built from 13 residues.

This chain links TRBV7-2 with TRBJ2-1, with 9 bases aligning to TRBD2. CDR1 and CDR2 (germline): SGHTA, FQGNSA. The CDR3 sequence is 15 residues long. The trim removed 11 bases at V and 2 bases at J, leaving 10 bases unmatched. CDR3 protein: CAGSLAGDPYNEQFF. CDR3 coding DNA: TGTGCCGGGTCTTTAGCGGGAGACCCCTACAATGAGCAGTTCTTC.

The genes are TRBV5-1 and TRBJ2-5, with 7 nucleotides matching TRBD2. CDR1 is SGHRS and CDR2 is YFSETQ in the germline V gene. Trimming at V came to 4 bases and at J to 3 bases, leaving 9 bases not matched to a gene. CDR3 length: 15 amino acids. The CDR3 DNA reads TGCGCCAGCAGCCCCCATACGGGGGGAGAAGAGACCCAGTACTTC. It yields the protein CASSPHTGGEETQYF.

The chain couples TRBV7-6 to TRBJ2-1; tentative D call: TRBD1 (5 bases). Germline lookup yields CDR1 SGHVS and CDR2 FNYEAQ. Trimming removed 1 base at V and 6 bases at J, with 10 bases between. This CDR3 region has 14 residues. CDR3 nucleotide sequence: TGTGCCAGCAGCTTAGGGGGCCTTGGCAATGAGCAGTTCTTC. This codes for CASSLGGLGNEQFF.

About this clone itself: At the DNA level, this CDR3 is encoded by other sequences in the same sample as well. V gene TRBV9 combines with J gene TRBJ1-3; D is unresolved. The CDR3 consists of 14 residues. V lost 1 base and J lost 0, with 5 bases in between. Looked up from germline, CDR1 is SGDLS and CDR2 is YYNGEE. Here the CDR3 reads CASSVSGSGNTIYF. As DNA, the CDR3 is TGTGCCAGCAGCGTATCCGGCTCTGGAAACACCATATATTTT.

V is TRBV3-1 (or the pseudogene TRBV3-2) and J is TRBJ2-2, with no clear D. The CDR3 runs to 13 residues. Trimming removed 7 bases at V and 4 bases at J, with 10 bases between. Germline V gene data show CDR1 as LGHDT and CDR2 as YNNKEL (reference sequence). DNA for the CDR3: TGTGCCAGCACCCCGAGTCTCACCGGGGAGCTGTTTTTT. The encoded protein is CASTPSLTGELFF.

The J gene is TRBJ1-1, the V gene TRBV2; D gene ambiguous. V was cut by 4 bases and J by 11 bases, with 14 bases left in between. Germline V gives CDR1 SNHLY, CDR2 FYNNEI. This CDR3 is 12 amino acids long. The CDR3 sequence is CASSARIGIAFF. The CDR3 DNA reads as TGTGCCAGCAGTGCCCGGATCGGGATTGCTTTCTTT.

The J gene is TRBJ1-1, the V gene TRBV19; the match to TRBD1 covers 7 bases. V trimming: 5 bases; J trimming: 13 bases; junction bases outside the gene matches: 16. Germline V gene data show CDR1 as LNHDA and CDR2 as SQIVND (reference sequence). The CDR3 sequence is 14 residues long. CDR3 bases: TGTGCCAGTAGTCTCCTAGTACGTGGGCAGGGGGTTTTCTTT. This encodes CASSLLVRGQGVFF.

The chain has TRBV10-1 and TRBJ1-5, with no clear D. Germline V gene sequence: CDR1 WNHNN, CDR2 SYGVQD (reference sequence). The CDR3 spans 15 residues. Trimming cost V 6 bases and J 0 bases, with 12 bases left between them. The CDR3 sequence: CASRTHGYSNQPQHF. CDR3 nucleotide sequence: TGCGCCAGCAGGACACACGGATATAGCAATCAGCCCCAGCATTTT.

This clone was seen a handful of times. The chain carries TRBV27 and TRBJ2-2; 12 bases agree with TRBD2. This CDR3 is 18 amino acids long. Germline V CDR1 and CDR2: MNHEY, SMNVEV (reference sequence). Trimming at V came to 5 bases and at J to 9 bases, leaving 16 bases not matched to a gene. CDR3 nucleotides: TGTGCCAGCAGTACACGCCCTGGGGCTAGCGGGAGGGATCGGGAGCTGTTTTTT. Protein sequence: CASSTRPGASGRDRELFF.

The V call is TRBV6-5, the J call TRBJ2-3; TRBD2 might be the D (5 bases). This CDR3 spans 14 amino acids. Germline V gene sequence: CDR1 MNHEY, CDR2 SVGAGI. V was clipped by 7 bases and J by 2 bases, with 13 bases between them. The CDR3 here is CASKSGPDTDTQYF. For the CDR3, the DNA is TGTGCCAGCAAGAGCGGACCCGACACAGATACGCAGTATTTT.

The chain carries TRBV7-6 and TRBJ2-3; tentatively, D is TRBD2 (5 bases). The CDR3 is 15 residues long. V was cut by 5 bases and J by 1 base, with 13 bases left in between. Per the germline V gene, CDR1 is SGHVS and CDR2 is FNYEAQ. DNA of the CDR3: TGTGCCAGCAGCCCATATACTAGGGGCACAGATACGCAGTATTTT. It codes for CASSPYTRGTDTQYF.

The genes are TRBV9 and TRBJ1-6; 7 positions match TRBD1. This CDR3 spans 14 amino acids. Trimming cost V 0 bases and J 10 bases; bases outside gene matches: 4. CDR1 SGDLS and CDR2 YYNGEE come from the germline V gene. The CDR3 coding sequence is TGTGCCAGCAGCGTAGCAGACAGGGTATCACCCCTCCACTTT. This codes for CASSVADRVSPLHF.